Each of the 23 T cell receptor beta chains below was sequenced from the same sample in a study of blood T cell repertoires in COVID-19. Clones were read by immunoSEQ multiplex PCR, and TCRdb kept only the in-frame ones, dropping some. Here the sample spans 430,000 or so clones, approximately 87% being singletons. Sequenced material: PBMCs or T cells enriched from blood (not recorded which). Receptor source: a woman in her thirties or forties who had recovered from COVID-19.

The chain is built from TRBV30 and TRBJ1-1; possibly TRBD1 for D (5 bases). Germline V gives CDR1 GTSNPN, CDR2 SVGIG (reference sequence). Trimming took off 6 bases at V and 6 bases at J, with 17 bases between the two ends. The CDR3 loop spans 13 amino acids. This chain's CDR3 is CACHPRVKAEAFF. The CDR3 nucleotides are TGTGCCTGCCATCCCAGGGTTAAGGCTGAAGCTTTCTTT. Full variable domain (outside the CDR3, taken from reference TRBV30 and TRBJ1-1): SQTIHQWPATLVQPVGSPLSLECTVEGTSNPNLYWYRQAAGRGLQLLFYSVGIGQISSEVPQNLSASRPQDRQFILSSKKLLLSDSGFYLCACHPRVKAEAFFGQGTRLTVV.

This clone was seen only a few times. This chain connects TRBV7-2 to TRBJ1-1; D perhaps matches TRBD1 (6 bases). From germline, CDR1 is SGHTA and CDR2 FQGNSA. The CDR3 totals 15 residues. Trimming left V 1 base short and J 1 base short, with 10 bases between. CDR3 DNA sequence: TGTGCCAGCAGCTTAGGAGACAGGAGGAACACTGAAGCTTTCTTT. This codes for CASSLGDRRNTEAFF.

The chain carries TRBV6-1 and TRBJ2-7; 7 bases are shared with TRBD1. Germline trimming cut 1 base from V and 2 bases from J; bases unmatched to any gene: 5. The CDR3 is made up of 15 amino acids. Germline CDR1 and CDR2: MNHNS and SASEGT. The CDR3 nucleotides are TGTGCCAGCAGTGAAGGATGGGACAGAACCTACGAGCAGTACTTC. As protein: CASSEGWDRTYEQYF.

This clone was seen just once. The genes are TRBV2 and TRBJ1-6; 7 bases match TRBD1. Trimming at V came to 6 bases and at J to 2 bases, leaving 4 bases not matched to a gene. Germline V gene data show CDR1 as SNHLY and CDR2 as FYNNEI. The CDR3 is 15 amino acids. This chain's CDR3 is CASRRQGAYNSPLHF. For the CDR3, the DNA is TGTGCCAGCAGAAGACAGGGAGCCTATAATTCACCCCTCCACTTT.

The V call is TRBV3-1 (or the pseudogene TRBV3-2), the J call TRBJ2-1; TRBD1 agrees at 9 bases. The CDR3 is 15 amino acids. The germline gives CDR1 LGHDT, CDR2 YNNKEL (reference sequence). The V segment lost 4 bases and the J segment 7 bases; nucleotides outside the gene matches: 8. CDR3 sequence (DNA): TGTGCCAGCAGCCTCCGGGACAGGGTGGGAAATGAGCAGTTCTTC. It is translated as CASSLRDRVGNEQFF.

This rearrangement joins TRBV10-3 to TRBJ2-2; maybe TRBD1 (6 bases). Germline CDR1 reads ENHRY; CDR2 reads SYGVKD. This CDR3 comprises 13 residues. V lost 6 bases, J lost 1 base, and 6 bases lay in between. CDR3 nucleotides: TGTGCCATCAGACAGGGGAACACCGGGGAGCTGTTTTTT. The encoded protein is CAIRQGNTGELFF.

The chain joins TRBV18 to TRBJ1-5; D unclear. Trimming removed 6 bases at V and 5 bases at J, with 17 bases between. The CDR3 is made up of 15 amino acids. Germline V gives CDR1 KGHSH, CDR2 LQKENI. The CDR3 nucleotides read TGTGCCAGCTCCCCCCGACAATCCGGGGATCAGCCCCAGCATTTT. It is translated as CASSPRQSGDQPQHF.

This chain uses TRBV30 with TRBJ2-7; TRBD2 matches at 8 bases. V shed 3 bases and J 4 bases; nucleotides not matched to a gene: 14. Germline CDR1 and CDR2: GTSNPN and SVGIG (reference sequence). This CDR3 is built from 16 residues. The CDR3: CAWSGGAHGREYEQYF. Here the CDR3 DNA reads TGTGCCTGGAGCGGGGGGGCCCACGGGCGCGAGTACGAGCAGTACTTC.

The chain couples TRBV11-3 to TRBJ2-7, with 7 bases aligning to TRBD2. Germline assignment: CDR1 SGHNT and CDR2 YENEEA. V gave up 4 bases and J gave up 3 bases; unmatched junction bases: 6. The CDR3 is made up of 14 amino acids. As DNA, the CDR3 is TGTGCCAGCAGCTCCCGGGGAGGGTACTACGAGCAGTACTTC. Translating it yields CASSSRGGYYEQYF.

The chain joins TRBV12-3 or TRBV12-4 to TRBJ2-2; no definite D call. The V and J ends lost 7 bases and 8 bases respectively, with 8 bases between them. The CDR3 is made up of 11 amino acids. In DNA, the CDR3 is TGTGCCAGCACCGCGAGGGGGGAGCTGTTTTTT. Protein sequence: CASTARGELFF.

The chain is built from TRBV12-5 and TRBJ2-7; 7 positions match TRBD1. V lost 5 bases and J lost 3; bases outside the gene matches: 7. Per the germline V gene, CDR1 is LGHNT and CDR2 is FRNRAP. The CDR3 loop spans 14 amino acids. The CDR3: CASGGKGQIYEQYF. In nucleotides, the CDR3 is TGTGCTAGTGGTGGGAAGGGACAGATCTACGAGCAGTACTTC.

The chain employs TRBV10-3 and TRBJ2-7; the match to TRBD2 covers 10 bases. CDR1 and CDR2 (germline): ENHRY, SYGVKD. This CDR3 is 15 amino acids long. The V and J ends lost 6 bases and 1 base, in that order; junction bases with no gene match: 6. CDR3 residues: CAISTGLADSYEQYF. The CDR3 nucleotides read TGTGCCATCAGCACCGGACTAGCGGATTCCTACGAGCAGTACTTC.

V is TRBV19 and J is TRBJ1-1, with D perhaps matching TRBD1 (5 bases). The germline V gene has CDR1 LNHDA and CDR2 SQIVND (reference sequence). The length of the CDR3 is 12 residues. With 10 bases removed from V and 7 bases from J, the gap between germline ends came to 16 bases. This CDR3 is CATGGVRYEAFF. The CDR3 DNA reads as TGTGCCACCGGGGGGGTTAGATATGAAGCTTTCTTT.

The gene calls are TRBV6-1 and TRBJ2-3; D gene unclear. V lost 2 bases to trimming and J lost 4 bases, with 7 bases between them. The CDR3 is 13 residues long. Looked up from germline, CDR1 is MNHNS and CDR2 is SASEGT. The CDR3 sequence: CASSERAADTQYF. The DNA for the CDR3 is TGTGCCAGCAGTGAACGTGCGGCAGATACGCAGTATTTT.

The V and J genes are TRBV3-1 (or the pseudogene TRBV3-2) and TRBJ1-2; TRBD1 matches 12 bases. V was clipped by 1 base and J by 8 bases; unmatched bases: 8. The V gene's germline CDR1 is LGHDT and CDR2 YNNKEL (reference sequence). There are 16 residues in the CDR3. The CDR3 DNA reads TGTGCCAGCAGCCAAGCTCCGGGACAGGGGGCGCGAGGCTACACCTTC. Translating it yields CASSQAPGQGARGYTF.

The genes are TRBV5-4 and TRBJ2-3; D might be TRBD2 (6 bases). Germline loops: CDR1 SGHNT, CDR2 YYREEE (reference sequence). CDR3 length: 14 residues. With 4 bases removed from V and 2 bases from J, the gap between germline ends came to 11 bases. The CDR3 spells CASSRDLHTDTQYF. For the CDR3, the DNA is TGTGCCAGCAGCCGGGACTTACACACAGATACGCAGTATTTT.

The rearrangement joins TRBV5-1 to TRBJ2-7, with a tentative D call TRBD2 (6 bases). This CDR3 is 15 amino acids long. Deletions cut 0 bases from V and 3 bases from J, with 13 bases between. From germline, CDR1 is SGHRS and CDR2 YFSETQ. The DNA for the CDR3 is TGCGCCAGCAGCTTGGCGCCGGGAGACTTCTACGAGCAGTACTTC. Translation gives CASSLAPGDFYEQYF. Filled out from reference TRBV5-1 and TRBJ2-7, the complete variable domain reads KAGVTQTPRYLIKTRGQQVTLSCSPISGHRSVSWYQQTPGQGLQFLFEYFSETQRNKGNFPGRFSGRQFSNSRSEMNVSTLELGDSALYLCASSLAPGDFYEQYFGPGTRLTVT.

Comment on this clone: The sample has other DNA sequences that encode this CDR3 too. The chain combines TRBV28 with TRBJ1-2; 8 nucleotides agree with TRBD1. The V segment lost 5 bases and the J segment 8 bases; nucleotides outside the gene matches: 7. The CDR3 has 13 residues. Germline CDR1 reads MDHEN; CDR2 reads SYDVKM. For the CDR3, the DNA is TGTGCCAGCAGTCCCGGACAGGGAGGAGGCTACACCTTC. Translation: CASSPGQGGGYTF.

Here the CDR3 DNA reads TGCGCCAGCAGCCAAGATCAGGGAGGGAAGAGCTCCTACGAGCAGTACTTC. It encodes CASSQDQGGKSSYEQYF. V and J are TRBV4-3 and TRBJ2-7, with 7 bases that match TRBD2. CDR3 length equals 17 residues. The germline gives CDR1 LGHNA, CDR2 YSLEER. Trimming cost V 0 bases and J 0 bases; bases outside gene matches: 8.

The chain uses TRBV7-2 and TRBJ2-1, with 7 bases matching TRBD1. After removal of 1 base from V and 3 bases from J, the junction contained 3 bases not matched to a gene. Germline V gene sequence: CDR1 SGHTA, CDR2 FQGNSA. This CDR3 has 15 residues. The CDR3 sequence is CASSLDAGGYNEQFF. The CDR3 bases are TGTGCCAGCAGCTTAGATGCAGGGGGCTACAATGAGCAGTTCTTC.

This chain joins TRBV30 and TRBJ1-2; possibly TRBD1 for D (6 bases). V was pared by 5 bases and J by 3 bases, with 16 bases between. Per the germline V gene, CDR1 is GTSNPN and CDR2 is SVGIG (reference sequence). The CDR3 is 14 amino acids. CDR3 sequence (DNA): TGTGCCTGGTCGCAGAGGCCAGGGGACTATGGCTACACCTTC. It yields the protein CAWSQRPGDYGYTF.

The CDR3 loop is CATSRETGLNTEAFF. In DNA, the CDR3 is TGTGCCACCAGCAGAGAGACAGGGCTGAACACTGAAGCTTTCTTT. The chain has TRBV15 and TRBJ1-1, with TRBD1 matching over 7 bases. Germline V gene data show CDR1 as LNHNV and CDR2 as YYDKDF (reference sequence). This CDR3 has 15 amino acids. V was pared by 0 bases and J by 0 bases, with 1 base of the junction left unmatched.

The CDR3 region is CASSSGLGELFF. CDR3 DNA sequence: TGTGCCAGCAGCTCAGGGCTCGGGGAGCTGTTTTTT. This chain joins TRBV7-6 and TRBJ2-2; D possibly corresponds to TRBD1 (5 bases). Trimming stripped 4 bases from V and 7 bases from J, with 7 bases between. This CDR3 is 12 amino acids long. Germline assignment: CDR1 SGHVS and CDR2 FNYEAQ.